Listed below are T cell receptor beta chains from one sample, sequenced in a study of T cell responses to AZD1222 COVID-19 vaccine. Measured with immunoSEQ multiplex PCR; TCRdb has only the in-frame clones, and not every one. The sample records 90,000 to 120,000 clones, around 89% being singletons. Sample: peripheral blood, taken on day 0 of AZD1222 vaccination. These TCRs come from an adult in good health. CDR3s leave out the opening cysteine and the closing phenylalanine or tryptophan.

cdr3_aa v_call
ASSFGALSGNTIY TRBV7-9
ASSLNNQETQY TRBV5-4
AISELNSPLH TRBV10-3
ASTTSESHEQF TRBV2
ASSERQDSYEQY TRBV5-1
ASSLAVGGAANYGYT TRBV7-2
ASSRDRAYNEQF TRBV7-2
ASRLAGGSYNEQF TRBV7-3
ASSPSEGSYEQY TRBV18
ASSPQATGNYGYT TRBV7-2
ASRPPGTGNGYT TRBV11-2
ASSLATGLSNEQF TRBV7-2
ASSIPRDTQY TRBV19
AWSPGPTSYEQY TRBV30
ASSPPHGRVGSEAF TRBV18
ASSHYFSGSSYNEQF TRBV4-3
ASTAEPPGTQY TRBV5-1
ASSPQGATGELF TRBV14
ASSLEVEQF TRBV14
ATSRSTEAF TRBV3-1/TRBV3-2
ASSSWDRKGYEQY TRBV19
ASSLDSGSLGEQY TRBV7-9
ASSGSVGLAGGGEQY TRBV5-4
ASSLGTGTGMEKLF TRBV7-6
ASTVQGGVIRTEAF TRBV5-1
ASTRSGILGETQY TRBV9
ASSQVPASDYGYT TRBV3-1/TRBV3-2
ASSLSGGTDTQY TRBV28
ASSLAGTGFTEAF TRBV5-1
ASSLPPSIYGYT TRBV27
ASSPLSLPGSNQPQH TRBV18
ASSTGQQREKLF TRBV6-2/TRBV6-3
ASSGGLSRTDTQY TRBV5-1
ASSFSTNEKLF TRBV7-2
ASSLISDIYSNQPQH TRBV28
ASSFLHNQPQH TRBV7-2
ASSLAGLYGYT TRBV7-2
ASSHRPGSLNTEAF TRBV7-8
ASSRLVNEQY TRBV3-1/TRBV3-2
ASSQDSGRWSNEQF TRBV4-2
ASQNQGFNTEAF TRBV6-5
ASSSSSRGKELF TRBV7-2
ASSFRGNEKLF TRBV28
ASSPLDRLYNSPLH TRBV18
ASRLAGGDTQY TRBV5-5
ASSLEGPGGYT TRBV11-2
AISAADWNSPLH TRBV10-3